This T cell receptor (beta chain) appears in the sequencing data of a study of blood T cell repertoires in COVID-19. The overall study: Samples of COVID-19 (acute and convalescent) were obtained from the United States, Italy and Spain. Sources were T cells, B-cell-depleted T cells, or PBMCs; the material itself was cDNA or gDNA.

Under the authors' procedure: Researchers report that nucleated cell counts were estimated from reference gene primer amplification. The protocol was immunoSEQ multiplex PCR, while the TCRdb copy is restricted to in-frame clones and leaves out a portion. V, J and clone size are those of that table, while D and trimming were read from the DNA. The sample lists about 56,000 clones; over 55% were seen once. Germline CDR1 and CDR2: KGHDR and SFDVKD. V gave up 2 bases and J gave up 7 bases; unmatched junction bases: 4. The CDR3 has 14 residues. One Seattle source followed patients from active infection through their disease course.

Sequencing input: peripheral blood. The source is a woman in her 70s with COVID-19, enrolled during active disease. This chain connects TRBV24-1 to TRBJ1-2; 9 bases map to TRBD1. The CDR3 sequence: CATSDSRDRAGYTF. CDR3 bases: TGTGCCACCAGTGATTCCCGGGACAGGGCTGGCTACACCTTC.